This TCR beta chain was profiled in a study of blood T cell repertoires in COVID-19. Study-wide context: The cDNA or gDNA used as material had been derived from T cells, B-cell-depleted T cells, or PBMCs.

Authors' analysis steps: The authors estimated nucleated cell counts from reference gene primer amplification. Repertoires were generated with immunoSEQ multiplex PCR, while TCRdb's copy carries only in-frame clones and drops some. V, J and clone size are taken as reported in that table, and D and trimming were inferred from the DNA itself. The table lists 50,000 to 75,000 clones, about 88% of them singletons. The receptor's source is a woman aged 45 to 65 with active or convalescent COVID-19. The specimen was peripheral blood.

CDR3 nucleotide sequence: TGTGCCAGCAGCTTAGGAGGGAGGGCAGAGACCCAGTACTTC. Translating it yields CASSLGGRAETQYF. The chain combines TRBV13 with TRBJ2-5; TRBD2 agrees at 7 bases. The CDR3 is 14 amino acids. Germline V CDR1 and CDR2: PRHDT, FYEKMQ (reference sequence). Losses at the gene ends were 0 bases for V and 4 bases for J; bases not matched to a gene: 2.